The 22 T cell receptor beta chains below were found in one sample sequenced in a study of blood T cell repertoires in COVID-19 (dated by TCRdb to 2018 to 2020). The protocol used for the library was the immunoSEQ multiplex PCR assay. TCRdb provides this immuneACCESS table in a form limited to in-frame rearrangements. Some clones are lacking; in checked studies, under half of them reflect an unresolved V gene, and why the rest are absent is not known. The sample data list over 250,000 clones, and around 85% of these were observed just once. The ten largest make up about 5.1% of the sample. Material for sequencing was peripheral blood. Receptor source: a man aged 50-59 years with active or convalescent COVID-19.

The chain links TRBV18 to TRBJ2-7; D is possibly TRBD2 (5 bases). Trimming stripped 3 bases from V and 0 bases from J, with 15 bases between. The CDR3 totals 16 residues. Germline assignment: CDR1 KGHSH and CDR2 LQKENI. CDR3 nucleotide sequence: TGTGCCAGCTCACCGAGGGTAAGGGTAAGCTCCTACGAGCAGTACTTC. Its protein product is CASSPRVRVSSYEQYF.

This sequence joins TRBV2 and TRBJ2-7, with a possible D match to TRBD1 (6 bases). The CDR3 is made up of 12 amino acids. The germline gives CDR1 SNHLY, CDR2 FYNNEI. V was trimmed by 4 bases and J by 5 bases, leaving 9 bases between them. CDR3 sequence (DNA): TGTGCCAGCAGTGCCTCAGGGGACGAGCAGTACTTC. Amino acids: CASSASGDEQYF.

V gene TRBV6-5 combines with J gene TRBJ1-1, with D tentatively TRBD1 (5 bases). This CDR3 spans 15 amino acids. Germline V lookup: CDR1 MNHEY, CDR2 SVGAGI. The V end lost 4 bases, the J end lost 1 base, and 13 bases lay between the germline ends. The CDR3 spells CASSSRDGRNTEAFF. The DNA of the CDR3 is TGTGCCAGCAGTTCCAGGGATGGGCGGAACACTGAAGCTTTCTTT.

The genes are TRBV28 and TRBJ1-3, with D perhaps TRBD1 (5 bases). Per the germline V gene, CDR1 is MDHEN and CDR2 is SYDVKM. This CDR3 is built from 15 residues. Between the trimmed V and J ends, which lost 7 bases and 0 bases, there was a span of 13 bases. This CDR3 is CASTLRGISGNTIYF. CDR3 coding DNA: TGTGCCAGCACCTTAAGGGGAATCTCTGGAAACACCATATATTTT.

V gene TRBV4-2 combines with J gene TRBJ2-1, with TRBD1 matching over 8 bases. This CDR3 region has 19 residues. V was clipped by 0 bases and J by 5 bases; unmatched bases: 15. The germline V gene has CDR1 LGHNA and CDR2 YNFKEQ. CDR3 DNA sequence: TGTGCCAGCAGCCAAGATATTAGATTCGGGACAGGCCGCCACAATGAGCAGTTCTTC. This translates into CASSQDIRFGTGRHNEQFF.

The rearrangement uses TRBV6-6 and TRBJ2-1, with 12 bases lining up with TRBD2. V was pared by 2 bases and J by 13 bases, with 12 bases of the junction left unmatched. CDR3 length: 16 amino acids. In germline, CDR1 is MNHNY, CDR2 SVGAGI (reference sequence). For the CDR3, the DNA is TGTGCCAGCAGTTACGGGACTAGCGGGCTCCTCCTACGACAGTTCTTC. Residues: CASSYGTSGLLLRQFF.

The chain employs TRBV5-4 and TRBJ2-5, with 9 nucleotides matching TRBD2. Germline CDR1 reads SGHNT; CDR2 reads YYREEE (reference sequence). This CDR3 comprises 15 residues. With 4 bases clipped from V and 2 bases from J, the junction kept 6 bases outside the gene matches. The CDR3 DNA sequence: TGTGCCAGCAGCGCGCGACTAGCGGAACAAGAGACCCAGTACTTC. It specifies CASSARLAEQETQYF. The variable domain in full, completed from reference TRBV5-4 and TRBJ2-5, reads ETGVTQSPTHLIKTRGQQVTLRCSSQSGHNTVSWYQQALGQGPQFIFQYYREEENGRGNFPPRFSGLQFPNYSSELNVNALELDDSALYLCASSARLAEQETQYFGPGTRLLVL.

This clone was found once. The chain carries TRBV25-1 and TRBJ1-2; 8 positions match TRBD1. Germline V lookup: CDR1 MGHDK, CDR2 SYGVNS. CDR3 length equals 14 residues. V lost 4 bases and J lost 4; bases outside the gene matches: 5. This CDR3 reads CASSAPGQAYGYTF. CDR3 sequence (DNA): TGTGCCAGCAGTGCTCCGGGACAGGCCTATGGCTACACCTTC.

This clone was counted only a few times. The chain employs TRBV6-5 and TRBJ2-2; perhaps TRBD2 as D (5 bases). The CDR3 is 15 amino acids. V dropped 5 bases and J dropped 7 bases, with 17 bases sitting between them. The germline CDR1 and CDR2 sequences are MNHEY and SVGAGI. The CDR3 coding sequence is TGTGCCAGCAGTCCAGAGGGAGTGGTCGGCGGGGAGCTGTTTTTT. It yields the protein CASSPEGVVGGELFF.

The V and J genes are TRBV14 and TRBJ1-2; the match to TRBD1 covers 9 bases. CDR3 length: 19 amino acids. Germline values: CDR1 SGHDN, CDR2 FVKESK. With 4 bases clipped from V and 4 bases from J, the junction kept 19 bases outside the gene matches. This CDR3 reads CASSRGGLRDRELFYGYTF. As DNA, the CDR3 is TGTGCCAGCAGCCGGGGGGGACTCCGGGACAGGGAACTTTTCTATGGCTACACCTTC.

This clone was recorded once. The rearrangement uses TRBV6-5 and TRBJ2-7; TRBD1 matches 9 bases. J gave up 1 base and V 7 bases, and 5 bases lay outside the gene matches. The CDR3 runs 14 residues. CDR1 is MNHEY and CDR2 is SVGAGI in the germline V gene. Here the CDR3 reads CASNPQGASYEQYF. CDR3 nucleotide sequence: TGTGCCAGCAATCCACAGGGGGCGTCCTACGAGCAGTACTTC.

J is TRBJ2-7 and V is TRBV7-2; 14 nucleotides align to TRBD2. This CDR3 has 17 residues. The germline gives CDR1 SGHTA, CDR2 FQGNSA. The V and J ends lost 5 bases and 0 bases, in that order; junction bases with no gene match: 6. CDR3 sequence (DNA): TGTGCCAGCAGCCCAGGACTAGCGGGAGGTAGCTCCTACGAGCAGTACTTC. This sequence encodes CASSPGLAGGSSYEQYF.

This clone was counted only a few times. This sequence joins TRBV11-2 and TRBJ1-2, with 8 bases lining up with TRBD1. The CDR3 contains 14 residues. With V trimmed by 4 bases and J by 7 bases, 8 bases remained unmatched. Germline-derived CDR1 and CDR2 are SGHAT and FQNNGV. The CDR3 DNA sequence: TGTGCCAGCAGCTACCGGACAGGGATAGGTGGCTACACCTTC. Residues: CASSYRTGIGGYTF.

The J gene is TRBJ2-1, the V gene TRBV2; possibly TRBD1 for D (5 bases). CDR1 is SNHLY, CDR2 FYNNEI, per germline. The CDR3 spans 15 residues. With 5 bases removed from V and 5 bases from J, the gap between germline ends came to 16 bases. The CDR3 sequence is CASSLTAGIDNEQFF. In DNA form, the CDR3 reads TGTGCCAGCAGTCTGACGGCAGGGATCGACAATGAGCAGTTCTTC.

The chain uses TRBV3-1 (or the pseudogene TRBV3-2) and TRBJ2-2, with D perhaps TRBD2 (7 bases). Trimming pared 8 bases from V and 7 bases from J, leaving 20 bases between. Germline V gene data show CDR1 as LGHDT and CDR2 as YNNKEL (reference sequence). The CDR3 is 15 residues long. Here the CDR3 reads CASSQGGGLGGELFF. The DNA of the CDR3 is TGTGCCAGCTCCCAAGGGGGGGGGCTAGGCGGGGAGCTGTTTTTT.

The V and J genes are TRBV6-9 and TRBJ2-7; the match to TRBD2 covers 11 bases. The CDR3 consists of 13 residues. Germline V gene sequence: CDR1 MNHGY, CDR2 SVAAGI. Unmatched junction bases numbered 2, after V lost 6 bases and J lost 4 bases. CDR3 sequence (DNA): TGTGCCAGCAGGACTAGCGGGACGTACGAGCAGTACTTC. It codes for CASRTSGTYEQYF.

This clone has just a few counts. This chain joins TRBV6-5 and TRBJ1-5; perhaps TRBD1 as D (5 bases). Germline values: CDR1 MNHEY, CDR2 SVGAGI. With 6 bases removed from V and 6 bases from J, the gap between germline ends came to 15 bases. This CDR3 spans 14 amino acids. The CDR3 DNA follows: TGTGCCAGCAGAAGGAGGGGCATCGGTCAGCCCCAGCATTTT. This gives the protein CASRRRGIGQPQHF.

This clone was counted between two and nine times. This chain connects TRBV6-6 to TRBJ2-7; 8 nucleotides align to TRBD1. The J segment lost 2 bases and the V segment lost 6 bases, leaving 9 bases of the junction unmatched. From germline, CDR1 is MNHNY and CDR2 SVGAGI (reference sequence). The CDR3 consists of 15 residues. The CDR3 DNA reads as TGTGCCAGCAGGCCCACCGGGACAGGCGCCTACGAGCAGTACTTC. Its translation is CASRPTGTGAYEQYF.

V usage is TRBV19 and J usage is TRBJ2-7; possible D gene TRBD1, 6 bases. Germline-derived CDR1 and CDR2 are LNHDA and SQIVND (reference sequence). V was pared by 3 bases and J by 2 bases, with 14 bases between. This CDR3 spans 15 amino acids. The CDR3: CASSISRGTTYEQYF. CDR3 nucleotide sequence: TGTGCCAGTAGTATCTCCAGGGGTACGACCTACGAGCAGTACTTC.

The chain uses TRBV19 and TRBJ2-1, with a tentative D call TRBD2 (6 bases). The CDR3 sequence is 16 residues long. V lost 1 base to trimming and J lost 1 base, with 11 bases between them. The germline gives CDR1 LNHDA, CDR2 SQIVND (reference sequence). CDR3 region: CASSIGGEWSYNEQFF. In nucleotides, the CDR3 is TGTGCCAGTAGTATAGGGGGGGAGTGGTCCTACAATGAGCAGTTCTTC.

In DNA form, the CDR3 reads TGTGCCACAAAAGCGGGGGCGAGCACAGATACGCAGTATTTT. It yields the protein CATKAGASTDTQYF. The chain recombines TRBV15 with TRBJ2-3; TRBD2 matches 8 bases. The V gene end was trimmed by 9 bases and the J gene end by 0 bases; junction bases not matched to a gene: 5. Looked up from germline, CDR1 is LNHNV and CDR2 is YYDKDF (reference sequence). The CDR3 loop spans 14 amino acids.

CDR3 amino acids: CASSYPELNTEAFF. The CDR3 DNA reads TGTGCCAGCAGTTACCCGGAGCTTAACACTGAAGCTTTCTTT. The J gene is TRBJ1-1, the V gene TRBV6-6; D gene ambiguous. CDR3 length equals 14 residues. V dropped 2 bases and J dropped 2 bases, with 9 bases sitting between them. Germline-derived CDR1 and CDR2 are MNHNY and SVGAGI (reference sequence).